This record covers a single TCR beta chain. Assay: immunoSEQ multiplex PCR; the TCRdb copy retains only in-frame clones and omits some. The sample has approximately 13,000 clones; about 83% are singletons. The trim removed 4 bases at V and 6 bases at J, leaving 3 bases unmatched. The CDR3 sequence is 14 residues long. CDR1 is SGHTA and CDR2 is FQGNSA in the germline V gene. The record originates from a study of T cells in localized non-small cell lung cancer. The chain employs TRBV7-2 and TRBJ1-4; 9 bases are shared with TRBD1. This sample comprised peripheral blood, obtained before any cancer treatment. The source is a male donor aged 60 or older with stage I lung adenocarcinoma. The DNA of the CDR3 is TGTGCCAGCAGCTCGACAGGGGGGGATGAAAAACTGTTTTTT. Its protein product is CASSSTGGDEKLFF.